This passage covers 8 T cell receptor beta chains from one sample sequenced in a study of T cell clonality in common variable immunodeficiency. Assay used: immunoSEQ multiplex PCR; TCRdb lists only in-frame clones, some missing. This sample comprises tens of thousands of clones, none seen once only. Specimen: peripheral blood mononuclear cells. Every receptor here comes from a person aged 18 to 69 in good health.

This clone has ten or more counts. With the read ending 3 residues before the CDR3 end, the germline J gene is used to fill in that end. The J gene is TRBJ2-5, the V gene TRBV5-1; 14 bases agree with TRBD2. This CDR3 has 16 amino acids. Germline values: CDR1 SGHRS, CDR2 YFSETQ. V was clipped by 2 bases and J by 1 base; unmatched bases: 1. CDR3 loop: CASSLGTSGSQETQYF. The DNA read from the CDR3 is TGCGCCAGCAGCTTAGGGACTAGCGGGAGCCAAGAGACC.

About this clone: The read ends 3 residues early relative to the CDR3; the germline J gene fills the gap. The chain links TRBV5-1 to TRBJ2-5; 7 nucleotides match TRBD1. V lost 0 bases and J lost 2; bases outside the gene matches: 4. In germline, CDR1 is SGHRS, CDR2 YFSETQ. The CDR3 consists of 15 residues. The CDR3: CASSLGTGFQETQYF. Partial CDR3 DNA: TGCGCCAGCAGCTTGGGGACAGGTTTTCAAGAGACC.

This clone appeared a few times. The read comes to an end 3 residues before the CDR3 does, leaving the germline J gene to fill in the end. This chain connects TRBV5-6 to TRBJ2-1, with TRBD1 as a possible D gene (5 bases). This CDR3 contains 15 residues. With 4 bases removed from V and 3 bases from J, the gap between germline ends came to 14 bases. CDR1 SGHDT and CDR2 YYEEEE come from the germline V gene. The sequenced CDR3 bases are TGTGCCAGCAGCGATACCTGGACACGCTACAATGAG. It is translated as CASSDTWTRYNE. The whole CDR3 sequence is CASSDTWTRYNEQFF.

This clone appeared many times. The read terminates 3 residues ahead of where the CDR3 ends, so the germline J gene completes it. The chain employs TRBV19 and TRBJ1-4; tentative D call: TRBD1 (5 bases). The CDR3 has 15 residues. The germline gives CDR1 LNHDA, CDR2 SQIVND (reference sequence). V gave up 4 bases and J gave up 0 bases, with 9 bases separating them. Partial CDR3 DNA: TGTGCCAGTAGTAGCGGGGGTTCAACTAATGAAAAA. Protein sequence: CASSSGGSTNEK. The entire CDR3 protein is CASSSGGSTNEKLFF.

This clone was seen at least ten times. The read terminates 3 residues ahead of where the CDR3 ends, so the germline J gene completes it. The chain combines TRBV6-1 with TRBJ2-3; TRBD2 matches 9 bases. Germline CDR1 is MNHNS and CDR2 is SASEGT. The junction had 5 bases not matched to a gene; V was cut back by 4 bases and J by 3 bases. This CDR3 comprises 15 residues. CDR3 DNA, as far as it was read: TGTGCCAGCAGTGGGCTAGCGGGGAGGACAGATACG. Its protein product is CASSGLAGRTDT. The full CDR3 is CASSGLAGRTDTQYF.

As regards this clone: The missing CDR3 end, 3 residues past where the read stops, is filled in from the germline J gene. The chain joins TRBV7-6 to TRBJ2-1; 11 bases are a match to TRBD2. Germline CDR1 is SGHVS and CDR2 is FNYEAQ. This CDR3 spans 17 amino acids. V gave up 1 base and J gave up 3 bases; unmatched junction bases: 5. Partial CDR3 DNA: TGTGCCAGCAGCTTAGGGCCCCTAGCGGGAGGCTACAATGAG. Its protein product is CASSLGPLAGGYNE. The whole CDR3 reads CASSLGPLAGGYNEQFF.

This clone appeared many times. The read gets to within 3 residues of the CDR3 end, and the germline J gene fills in the rest. The chain has TRBV20-1 and TRBJ1-1, with a weak D call TRBD1 (5 bases). This CDR3 is built from 14 residues. V lost 4 bases to trimming and J lost 1 base, with 13 bases between them. Germline V CDR1 and CDR2: DFQATT, SNEGSKA (reference sequence). The CDR3 bases that were read are TGCAGTGCTATACCCCGACAGAGGAACACTGAA. Amino acids: CSAIPRQRNTE. The entire CDR3 sequence reads CSAIPRQRNTEAFF.

At least ten counts were recorded for this clone. The read ends 3 residues early relative to the CDR3; the germline J gene fills the gap. V is TRBV7-8 and J is TRBJ2-1, with D possibly matching TRBD2 (6 bases). Trimming cost V 3 bases and J 8 bases, with 17 bases left between them. Germline V CDR1 and CDR2: SGHVS, FQNEAQ. The CDR3 is made up of 15 amino acids. CDR3 bases read: TGTGCCAGCAGCTTCCCTCGACTAGTTGTCGATGAG. Its translation is CASSFPRLVVDE. From start to end, the CDR3 is CASSFPRLVVDEQFF.